One and the same sample provided the 21 T cell receptor beta chains below, sequenced in a study of Graves' ophthalmopathy and Graves' hyperthyroidism. The authors amplified TCR beta CDR3 regions, and they did so from RNA transcripts for repertoire sequencing. Scientists carried out first-round RT-PCR using HTBI primers and then a second-round multiplex PCR. TCRdb analysed the multiplex PCR reads with MiXCR anew, one entry per CDR3 protein. This table has about 660,000 distinct CDR3 sequences, about 40% appearing once. The sample comprised peripheral blood. The receptors stem from an adult man with Graves' ophthalmopathy.

A word on this clonotype: A much larger clone lies a single base off, so this may be a read error. The V and J genes are TRBV6-5 and TRBJ2-5, with D uncertain. Germline CDR1 reads MNHEY; CDR2 reads SVGAGI. Trimming took off 6 bases at V and 1 base at J, with 15 bases between the two ends. This CDR3 comprises 15 residues. The CDR3 spells CASRPPTMIQETQYF. The CDR3 DNA follows: TGTGCCAGCAGGCCTCCGACGATGATCCAAGAGACCCAGTACTTC.

The V and J genes are TRBV30 and TRBJ2-7; a weak D match, TRBD2 (5 bases). Trimming shortened V by 3 bases and J by 2 bases, and 11 bases separated the two germline ends. CDR1 is GTSNPN and CDR2 is SVGIG in the germline V gene (reference sequence). This CDR3 is 13 amino acids long. The CDR3 DNA is TGTGCCTGGAGGCTCACGGGGACCTACGAGCAGTACTTC. The encoded protein is CAWRLTGTYEQYF.

This clonotype was seen at least ten times. V gene TRBV4-3 combines with J gene TRBJ1-2; 7 bases map to TRBD1. The CDR3 is 15 amino acids. Germline V gives CDR1 LGHNA, CDR2 YSLEER. With 1 base clipped from V and 8 bases from J, the junction kept 10 bases outside the gene matches. The CDR3 here is CASSQVEGAGGGYTF. CDR3 nucleotides: TGCGCCAGCAGCCAAGTTGAGGGCGCAGGGGGAGGCTACACCTTC.

This clonotype was observed once. This rearrangement joins TRBV15 to TRBJ1-1; TRBD1 aligns across 12 bases. In germline, CDR1 is LNHNV, CDR2 YYDKDF (reference sequence). The CDR3 length is 14 residues. V lost 4 bases, J lost 8 bases, and 5 bases stayed unmatched. In nucleotides, the CDR3 is TGTGCCACCAGCAAGGGACAGGGGGCGGCCGAAGCTTTCTTT. This translates into CATSKGQGAAEAFF.

Regarding this clonotype: This may be a read error, as it is one base from a much larger clone. The chain links TRBV20-1 to TRBJ1-1; 7 bases map to TRBD1. This CDR3 has 14 residues. Germline V gene sequence: CDR1 DFQATT, CDR2 SNEGSKA (reference sequence). After removal of 6 bases from V and 9 bases from J, the junction contained 16 bases not matched to a gene. CDR3 DNA: TGCAGTGCATCCCGACAGGGAGCGGGGACTAAAGCTTTCTTT. Translating it yields CSASRQGAGTKAFF.

Regarding this clonotype: A read error may produce the germline difference seen at one junction end. The chain has TRBV29-1 and TRBJ2-6; 10 bases line up with TRBD2. This CDR3 is 17 amino acids long. Germline lookup yields CDR1 SQVTM and CDR2 ANQGSEA. The DNA of the CDR3 is TGCAGCGTTGAAGAGGGACGGGGGCTAGCGGGGGCCAACGTCCTAACTTTC. This codes for CSVEEGRGLAGANVLTF.

This clonotype was seen ten or more times. The chain has TRBV19 and TRBJ1-2; D uncertain. The germline V and J ends were trimmed by 4 bases and 6 bases, with 6 bases remaining between them. The germline V gene encodes CDR1 LNHDA and CDR2 SQIVND (reference sequence). CDR3 length: 11 residues. The CDR3 protein is CASSRPDGYTF. The CDR3 DNA reads as TGTGCCAGTAGTAGACCAGATGGCTACACCTTC.

A word on this clonotype: Because the CDR3's place on the DNA is in doubt, the DNA is left out and the CDR3 is given as listed by TCRdb. This CDR3 reads CASSLGQQNPGSCFF. The genes are TRBV7-4 and TRBJ2-2; no DNA check was done on the table's D call, TRBD1. The germline gives CDR1 SGHVT, CDR2 SQSDAQ. The CDR3 is 15 amino acids long, termini counted.

The chain couples TRBV19 to TRBJ1-4; D is undetermined. CDR1 LNHDA and CDR2 SQIVND come from the germline V gene (reference sequence). Trimming shortened V by 5 bases and J by 7 bases, and 20 bases separated the two germline ends. The CDR3 covers 16 residues. The chain's CDR3 is CASSPRGLSRREKLFF. As DNA, the CDR3 is TGTGCCAGTAGTCCCCGGGGTCTATCTAGACGTGAAAAACTGTTTTTT.

This clonotype was seen once. This sequence may be a read error, since a much larger clone differs from it by one base. The conserved final phenylalanine or tryptophan is absent from the CDR3, which likely points to a read error. The chain has TRBV20-1 and TRBJ2-7; no reliable D call. This CDR3 spans 11 amino acids. Looked up from germline, CDR1 is DFQATT and CDR2 is SNEGSKA (reference sequence). Trimming left V 4 bases short and J 6 bases short, with 10 bases between. CDR3: CSAIGEGEQYL. DNA for the CDR3: TGCAGTGCTATTGGCGAAGGCGAGCAGTACCTC.

The chain recombines TRBV6-6 with TRBJ1-6; possible D gene TRBD1, 5 bases. Germline V gene lookup returns CDR1 MNHNY and CDR2 SVGAGI (reference sequence). CDR3 length: 18 residues. With 7 bases removed from V and 6 bases from J, the gap between germline ends came to 25 bases. In nucleotides, the CDR3 is TGTGCCAGCAATACTGGCAGGGTTGTTAGTGGGACTAATTCACCCCTCCACTTT. Translation: CASNTGRVVSGTNSPLHF.

This clonotype was counted many times. The chain carries TRBV7-8 and TRBJ1-4; tentatively, D is TRBD1 (5 bases). Between the trimmed V and J ends, which lost 3 bases and 8 bases, there was a span of 10 bases. Germline V CDR1 and CDR2: SGHVS, FQNEAQ. CDR3 length: 13 amino acids. CDR3: CASSFGTEEKLFF. The CDR3 bases are TGTGCCAGCAGCTTCGGGACCGAGGAAAAACTGTTTTTT.

This clonotype was found many times. The CDR3 loop is CASSATTGFNEKLFF. The CDR3 DNA follows: TGTGCCAGCAGCGCAACGACAGGGTTTAATGAAAAACTGTTTTTT. The rearrangement joins TRBV9 to TRBJ1-4, with TRBD1 matching 7 bases. V gave up 3 bases and J gave up 4 bases; unmatched junction bases: 6. This CDR3 has 15 amino acids. Germline lookup yields CDR1 SGDLS and CDR2 YYNGEE.

With respect to this clonotype: This may be a read error: a much more frequent sequence differs by one nucleotide. This chain connects TRBV9 to TRBJ2-7; a possible D gene is TRBD2 (5 bases). The CDR3 spans 18 residues. Germline V gives CDR1 SGDLS, CDR2 YYNGEE. V lost 3 bases and J lost 5, with 27 bases in between. CDR3 residues: CASSAEPVGYRGVDEQYF. CDR3 coding DNA: TGTGCCAGCAGCGCAGAACCCGTTGGTTATCGGGGTGTCGACGAGCAGTACTTC.

There are many counts of this clonotype. V gene TRBV24-1 combines with J gene TRBJ2-5; 7 nucleotides match TRBD2. Germline lookup yields CDR1 KGHDR and CDR2 SFDVKD. V shed 3 bases, J shed 2 bases, and the junction held 5 bases outside the gene matches. This CDR3 is 15 amino acids long. The CDR3 here is CATSDGGDGQETQYF. In nucleotides, the CDR3 is TGTGCCACCAGTGATGGGGGGGACGGACAAGAGACCCAGTACTTC.

The gene calls are TRBV19 and TRBJ1-2; 7 nucleotides agree with TRBD1. V lost 5 bases and J lost 4; bases outside the gene matches: 10. The CDR3 is 15 amino acids. In germline, CDR1 is LNHDA, CDR2 SQIVND (reference sequence). The CDR3 DNA reads as TGTGCCAGTAGTCTCAGGACAGGCGGGGGCTATGGCTACACCTTC. Translation: CASSLRTGGGYGYTF. The full variable domain, in which reference TRBV19 and TRBJ1-2 provide the parts outside the CDR3, is DGGITQSPKYLFRKEGQNVTLSCEQNLNHDAMYWYRQDPGQGLRLIYYSQIVNDFQKGDIAEGYSVSREKKESFPLTVTSAQKNPTAFYLCASSLRTGGGYGYTFGSGTRLTVV.

Ten or more counts support this clonotype. The genes are TRBV12-3 or TRBV12-4 and TRBJ1-5, with 10 positions matching TRBD1. CDR3 size: 14 residues. Trimming removed 4 bases from V and 6 bases from J; junction bases left unmatched: 3. CDR3 loop: CASSSGQGSQPQHF. DNA for the CDR3: TGTGCCAGCAGTTCGGGACAGGGGAGTCAGCCCCAGCATTTT.

The table lists this clonotype with many counts. CDR3 coding DNA: TGTGCCAGCAGCTATGGGCAAACAACGAACACTGAAGCTTTCTTT. This gives the protein CASSYGQTTNTEAFF. The rearrangement links TRBV7-8 to TRBJ1-1; D is ambiguous. This CDR3 contains 15 residues. Trimming removed 4 bases from V and 1 base from J, with 13 bases in between. Germline CDR1 reads SGHVS; CDR2 reads FQNEAQ.

The chain employs TRBV29-1 and TRBJ1-1; D remains unclear. Germline V gives CDR1 SQVTM, CDR2 ANQGSEA. The CDR3 has 11 residues. The CDR3 reads CSVHMNTEAFF. Here the CDR3 DNA reads TGCAGTGTGCACATGAACACTGAAGCTTTCTTT.

This clonotype was counted ten times or more. The chain combines TRBV7-2 with TRBJ1-1; D is uncertain. Trimming cost V 7 bases and J 4 bases, with 16 bases left between them. The CDR3 sequence is 14 residues long. Germline CDR1 is SGHTA and CDR2 is FQGNSA. Here the CDR3 reads CASTDLGGPTEAFF. In nucleotides, the CDR3 is TGTGCCAGCACCGACTTGGGCGGACCCACTGAAGCTTTCTTT.

This clonotype was seen a few times. This chain uses TRBV9 with TRBJ2-5; D is possibly TRBD1 or TRBD2 (5 bases each). CDR1 is SGDLS, CDR2 YYNGEE, per germline. The CDR3 spans 16 residues. The V end was cut by 0 bases, the J end by 0 bases, with 12 bases between. CDR3 nucleotide sequence: TGTGCCAGCAGCGTAGAGTTCCGAGGGGACCAAGAGACCCAGTACTTC. Translation gives CASSVEFRGDQETQYF.